This entry describes one T cell receptor beta chain. The PCR contained 60 Vbeta and 13 Jbeta primers. Measured with immunoSEQ multiplex PCR; TCRdb has only the in-frame clones, and not every one. The sample contains 200,000 to 250,000 clones, over 65% of which appear only once. This specimen belongs to a study of cytomegalovirus exposure and HLA in healthy donors. With V trimmed by 2 bases and J by 3 bases, 7 bases remained unmatched. CDR1 and CDR2 (germline): SGDLS, YYNGEE. The CDR3 is made up of 15 amino acids. Sequencing was carried out using PBMCs. The TCR was taken from a man in his forties in good health and CMV-seronegative. The J gene is TRBJ2-7, the V gene TRBV9; 8 positions match TRBD1. As DNA, the CDR3 is TGTGCCAGCAGCGTCGCCGGGACAGGCAACTACGAGCAGTACTTC. As protein: CASSVAGTGNYEQYF.